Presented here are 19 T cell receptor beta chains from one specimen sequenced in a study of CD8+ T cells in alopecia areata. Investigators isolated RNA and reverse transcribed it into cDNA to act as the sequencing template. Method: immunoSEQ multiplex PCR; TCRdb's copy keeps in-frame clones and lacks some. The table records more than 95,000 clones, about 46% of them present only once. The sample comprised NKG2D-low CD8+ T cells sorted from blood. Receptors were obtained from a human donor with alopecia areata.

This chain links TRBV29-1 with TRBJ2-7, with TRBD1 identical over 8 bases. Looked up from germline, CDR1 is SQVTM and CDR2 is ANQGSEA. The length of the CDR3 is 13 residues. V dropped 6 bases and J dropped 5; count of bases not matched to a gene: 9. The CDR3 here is CSVDTGQDHEQYF. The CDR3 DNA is TGCAGCGTGGACACGGGACAGGACCACGAGCAGTACTTC.

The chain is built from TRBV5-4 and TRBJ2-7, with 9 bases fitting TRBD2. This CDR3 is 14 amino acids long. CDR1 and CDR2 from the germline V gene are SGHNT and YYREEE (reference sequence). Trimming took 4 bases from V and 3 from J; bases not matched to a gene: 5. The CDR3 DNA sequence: TGTGCCAGCAGCGTGGGACTAGCAGGCTACGAGCAGTACTTC. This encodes CASSVGLAGYEQYF.

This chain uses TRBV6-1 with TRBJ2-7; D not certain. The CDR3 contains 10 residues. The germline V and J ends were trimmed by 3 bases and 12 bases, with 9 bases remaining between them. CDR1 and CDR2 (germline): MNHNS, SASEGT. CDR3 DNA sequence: TGTGCCAGCAGTGACTTCCAGCCGTACTTC. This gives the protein CASSDFQPYF.

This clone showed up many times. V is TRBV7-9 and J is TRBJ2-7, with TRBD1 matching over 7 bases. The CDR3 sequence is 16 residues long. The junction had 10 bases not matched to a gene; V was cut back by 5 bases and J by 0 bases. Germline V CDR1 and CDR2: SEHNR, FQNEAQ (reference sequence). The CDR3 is CASSGFRWDSSYEQYF. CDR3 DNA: TGTGCCAGCAGCGGGTTCAGGTGGGACAGCTCCTACGAGCAGTACTTC.

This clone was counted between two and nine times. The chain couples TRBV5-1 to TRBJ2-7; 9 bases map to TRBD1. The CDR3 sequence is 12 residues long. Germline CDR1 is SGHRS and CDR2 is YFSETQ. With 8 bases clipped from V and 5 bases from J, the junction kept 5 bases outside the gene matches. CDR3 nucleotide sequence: TGCGCCAGTGGGACAGGGCTCGACGAGCAGTACTTC. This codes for CASGTGLDEQYF.

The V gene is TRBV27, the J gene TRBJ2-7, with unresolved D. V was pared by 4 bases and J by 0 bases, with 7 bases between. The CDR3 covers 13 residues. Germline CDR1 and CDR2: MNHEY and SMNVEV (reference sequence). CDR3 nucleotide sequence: TGTGCCAGCAGTTCCTACAGCTCCTACGAGCAGTACTTC. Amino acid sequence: CASSSYSSYEQYF.

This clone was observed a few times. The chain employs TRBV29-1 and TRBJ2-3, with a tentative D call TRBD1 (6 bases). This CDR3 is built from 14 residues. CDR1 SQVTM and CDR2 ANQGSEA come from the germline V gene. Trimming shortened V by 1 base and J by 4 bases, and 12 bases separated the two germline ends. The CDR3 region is CSVEGWGLADTQYF. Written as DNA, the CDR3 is TGCAGCGTTGAAGGATGGGGGCTGGCAGATACGCAGTATTTT.

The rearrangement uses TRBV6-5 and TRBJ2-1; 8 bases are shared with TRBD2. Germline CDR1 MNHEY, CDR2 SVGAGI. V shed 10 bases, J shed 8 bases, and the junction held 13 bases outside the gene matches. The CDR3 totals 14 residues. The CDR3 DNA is TGTGCCATCGGTGGGGCTAGCGGGTTGGATGAGCAGTTCTTC. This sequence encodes CAIGGASGLDEQFF.

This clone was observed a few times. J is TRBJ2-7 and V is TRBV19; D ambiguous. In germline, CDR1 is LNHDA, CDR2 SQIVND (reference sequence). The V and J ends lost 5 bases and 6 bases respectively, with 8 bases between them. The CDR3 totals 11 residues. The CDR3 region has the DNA TGTGCCAGTAGTGCCTCGAGCGAGCAGTACTTC. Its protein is CASSASSEQYF.

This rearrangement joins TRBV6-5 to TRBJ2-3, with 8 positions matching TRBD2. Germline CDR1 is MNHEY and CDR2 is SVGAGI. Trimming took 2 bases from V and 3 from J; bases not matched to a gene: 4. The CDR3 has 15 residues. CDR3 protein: CASSYGQRETDTQYF. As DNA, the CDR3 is TGTGCCAGCAGTTACGGCCAGCGGGAGACAGATACGCAGTATTTT.

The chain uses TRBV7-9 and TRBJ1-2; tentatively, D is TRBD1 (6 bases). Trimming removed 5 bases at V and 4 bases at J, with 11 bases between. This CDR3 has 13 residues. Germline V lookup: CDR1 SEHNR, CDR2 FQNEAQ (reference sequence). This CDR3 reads CASSPTGTYGYTF. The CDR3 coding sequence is TGTGCCAGCAGCCCAACAGGGACCTATGGCTACACCTTC.

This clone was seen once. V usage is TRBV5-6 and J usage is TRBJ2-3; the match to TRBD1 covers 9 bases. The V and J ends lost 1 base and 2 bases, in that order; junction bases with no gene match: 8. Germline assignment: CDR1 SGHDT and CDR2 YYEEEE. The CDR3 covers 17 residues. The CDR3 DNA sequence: TGTGCCAGCAGCTTGACACCGGGACAGGGAGTCACAGATACGCAGTATTTT. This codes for CASSLTPGQGVTDTQYF.

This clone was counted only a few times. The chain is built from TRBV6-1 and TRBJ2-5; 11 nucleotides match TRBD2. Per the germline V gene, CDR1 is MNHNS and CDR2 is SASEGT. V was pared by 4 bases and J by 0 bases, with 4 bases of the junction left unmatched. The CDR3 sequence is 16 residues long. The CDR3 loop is CASSVLAGGDQETQYF. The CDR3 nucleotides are TGTGCCAGCAGTGTCCTAGCGGGGGGCGACCAAGAGACCCAGTACTTC.

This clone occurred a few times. The CDR3 DNA is TGCGCCAGCAGCCCCGCCGGGGGTGAATACGAGCAGTACTTC. Protein sequence: CASSPAGGEYEQYF. V gene TRBV4-3 combines with J gene TRBJ2-7; perhaps TRBD2 as D (6 bases). V lost 4 bases to trimming and J lost 4 bases, with 14 bases between them. The CDR3 consists of 14 residues. CDR1 LGHNA and CDR2 YSLEER come from the germline V gene.

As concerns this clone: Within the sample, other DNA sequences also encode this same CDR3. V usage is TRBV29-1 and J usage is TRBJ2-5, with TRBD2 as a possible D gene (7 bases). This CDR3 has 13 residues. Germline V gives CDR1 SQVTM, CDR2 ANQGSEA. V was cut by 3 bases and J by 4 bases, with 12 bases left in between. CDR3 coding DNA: TGCAGCGTTGAGGGGGAGGGGGTAGAGACCCAGTACTTC. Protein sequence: CSVEGEGVETQYF. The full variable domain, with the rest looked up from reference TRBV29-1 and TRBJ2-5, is SAVISQKPSRDICQRGTSLTIQCQVDSQVTMMFWYRQQPGQSLTLIATANQGSEATYESGFVIDKFPISRPNLTFSTLTVSNMSPEDSSIYLCSVEGEGVETQYFGPGTRLLVL.

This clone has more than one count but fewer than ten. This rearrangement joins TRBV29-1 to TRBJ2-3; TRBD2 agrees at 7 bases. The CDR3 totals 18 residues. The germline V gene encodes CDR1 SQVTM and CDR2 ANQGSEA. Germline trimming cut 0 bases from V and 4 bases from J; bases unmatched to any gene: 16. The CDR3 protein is CSVEDRALAGVGPDTQYF. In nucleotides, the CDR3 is TGCAGCGTTGAAGATCGGGCTCTTGCGGGAGTGGGTCCAGATACGCAGTATTTT.

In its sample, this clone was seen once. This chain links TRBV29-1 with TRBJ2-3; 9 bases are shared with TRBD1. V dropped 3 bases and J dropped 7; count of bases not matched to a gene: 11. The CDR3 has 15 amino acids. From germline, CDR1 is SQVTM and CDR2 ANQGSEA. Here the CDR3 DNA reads TGCAGCGTTGAGACACCAGGGGGACAGGGAAATACGCAGTATTTT. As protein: CSVETPGGQGNTQYF.

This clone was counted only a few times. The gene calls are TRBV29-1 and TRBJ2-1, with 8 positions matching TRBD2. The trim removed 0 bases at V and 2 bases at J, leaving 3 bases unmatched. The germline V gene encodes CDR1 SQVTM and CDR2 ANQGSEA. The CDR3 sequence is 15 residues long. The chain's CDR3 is CSVEEGSGAYNEQFF. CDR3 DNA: TGCAGCGTTGAAGAAGGTAGCGGGGCCTACAATGAGCAGTTCTTC.

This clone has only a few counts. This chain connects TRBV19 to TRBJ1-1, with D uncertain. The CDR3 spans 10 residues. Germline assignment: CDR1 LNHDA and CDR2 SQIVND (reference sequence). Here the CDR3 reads CGAGGTEAFF. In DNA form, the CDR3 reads TGTGGGGCTGGAGGCACTGAAGCTTTCTTT.